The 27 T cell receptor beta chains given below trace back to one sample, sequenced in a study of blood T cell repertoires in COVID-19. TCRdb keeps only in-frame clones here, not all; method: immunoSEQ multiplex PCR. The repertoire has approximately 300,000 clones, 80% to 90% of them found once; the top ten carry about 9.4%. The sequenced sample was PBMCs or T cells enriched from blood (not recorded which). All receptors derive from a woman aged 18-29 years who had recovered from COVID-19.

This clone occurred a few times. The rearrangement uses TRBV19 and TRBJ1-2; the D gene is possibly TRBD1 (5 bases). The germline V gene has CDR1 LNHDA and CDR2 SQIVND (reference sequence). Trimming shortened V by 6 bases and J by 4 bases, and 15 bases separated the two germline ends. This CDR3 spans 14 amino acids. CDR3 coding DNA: TGTGCCAGTAGAATGAAGGGGATGGGCTATGGCTACACCTTC. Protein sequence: CASRMKGMGYGYTF.

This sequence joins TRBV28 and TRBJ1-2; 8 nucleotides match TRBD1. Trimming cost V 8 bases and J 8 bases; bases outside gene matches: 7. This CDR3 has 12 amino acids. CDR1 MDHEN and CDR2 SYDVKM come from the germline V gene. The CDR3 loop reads CASAGGTGGYTF. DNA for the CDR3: TGTGCCAGCGCGGGGGGGACAGGAGGCTACACCTTC.

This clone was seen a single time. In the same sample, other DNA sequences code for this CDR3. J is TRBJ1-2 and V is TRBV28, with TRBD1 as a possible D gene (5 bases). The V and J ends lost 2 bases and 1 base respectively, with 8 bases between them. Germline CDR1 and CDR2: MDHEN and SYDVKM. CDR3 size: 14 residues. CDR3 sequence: CASSLGGGNYGYTF. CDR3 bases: TGTGCCAGCAGTTTAGGGGGGGGTAACTATGGCTACACCTTC.

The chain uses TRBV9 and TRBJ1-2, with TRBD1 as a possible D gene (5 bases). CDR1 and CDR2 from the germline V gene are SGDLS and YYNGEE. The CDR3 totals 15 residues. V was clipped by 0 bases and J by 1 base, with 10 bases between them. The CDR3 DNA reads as TGTGCCAGCAGCGTAGGTGACAGTAATAACTATGGCTACACCTTC. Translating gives CASSVGDSNNYGYTF. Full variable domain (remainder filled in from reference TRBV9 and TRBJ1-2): DSGVTQTPKHLITATGQRVTLRCSPRSGDLSVYWYQQSLDQGLQFLIQYYNGEERAKGNILERFSAQQFPDLHSELNLSSLELGDSALYFCASSVGDSNNYGYTFGSGTRLTVV.

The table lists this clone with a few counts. For the CDR3, the DNA is TGTGCCAGCAGCCCCCAGGGACAGGGGGTTGCAGATACGCAGTATTTT. Translating it yields CASSPQGQGVADTQYF. V usage is TRBV28 and J usage is TRBJ2-3; 11 bases are a match to TRBD1. The CDR3 loop spans 16 amino acids. V shed 6 bases and J 4 bases; nucleotides not matched to a gene: 9. Per germline, CDR1 MDHEN and CDR2 SYDVKM.

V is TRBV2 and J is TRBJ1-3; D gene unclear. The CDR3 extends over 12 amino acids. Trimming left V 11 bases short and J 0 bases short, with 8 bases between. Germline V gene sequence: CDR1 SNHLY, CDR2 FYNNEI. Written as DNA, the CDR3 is TGTGCCGAGCGAAACTCTGGAAACACCATATATTTT. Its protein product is CAERNSGNTIYF.

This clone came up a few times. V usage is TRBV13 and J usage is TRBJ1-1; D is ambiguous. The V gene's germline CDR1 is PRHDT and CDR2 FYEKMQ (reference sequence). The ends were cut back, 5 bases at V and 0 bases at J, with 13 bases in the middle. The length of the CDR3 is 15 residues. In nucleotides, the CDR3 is TGTGCCAGCAGCGTAAACCGGGGAGTGAACACTGAAGCTTTCTTT. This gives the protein CASSVNRGVNTEAFF.

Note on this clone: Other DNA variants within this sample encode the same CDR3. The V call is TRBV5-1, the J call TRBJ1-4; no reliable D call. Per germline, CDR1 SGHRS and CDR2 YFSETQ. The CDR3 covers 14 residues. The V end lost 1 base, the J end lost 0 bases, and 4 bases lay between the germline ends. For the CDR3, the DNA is TGCGCCAGCAGCTTGACTGCAACTAATGAAAAACTGTTTTTT. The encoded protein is CASSLTATNEKLFF.

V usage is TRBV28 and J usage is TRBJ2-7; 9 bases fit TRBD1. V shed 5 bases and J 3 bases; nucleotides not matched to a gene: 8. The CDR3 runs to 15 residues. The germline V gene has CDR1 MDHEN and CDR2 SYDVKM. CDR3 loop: CASSPSGQGYYEQYF. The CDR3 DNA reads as TGTGCCAGCAGTCCGTCGGGACAGGGCTACTACGAGCAGTACTTC.

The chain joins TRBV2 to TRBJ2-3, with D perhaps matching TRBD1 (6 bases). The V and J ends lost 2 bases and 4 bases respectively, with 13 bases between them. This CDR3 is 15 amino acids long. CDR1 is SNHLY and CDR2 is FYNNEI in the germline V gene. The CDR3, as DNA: TGTGCCAGCAGTGAAAACAGGGCCCAGCCAGATACGCAGTATTTT. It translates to CASSENRAQPDTQYF.

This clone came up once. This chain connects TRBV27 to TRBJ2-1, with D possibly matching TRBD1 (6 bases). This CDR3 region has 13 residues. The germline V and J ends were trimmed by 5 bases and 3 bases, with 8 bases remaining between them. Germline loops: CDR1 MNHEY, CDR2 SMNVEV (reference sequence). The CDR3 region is CASSPGVYNEQFF. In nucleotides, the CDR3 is TGTGCCAGCAGTCCAGGGGTCTACAATGAGCAGTTCTTC.

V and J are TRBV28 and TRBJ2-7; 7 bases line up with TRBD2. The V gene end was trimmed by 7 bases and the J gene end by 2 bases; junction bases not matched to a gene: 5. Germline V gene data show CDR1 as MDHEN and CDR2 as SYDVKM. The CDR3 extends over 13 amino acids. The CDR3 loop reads CASNFGLAYEQYF. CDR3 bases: TGTGCCAGCAACTTTGGACTAGCCTACGAGCAGTACTTC.

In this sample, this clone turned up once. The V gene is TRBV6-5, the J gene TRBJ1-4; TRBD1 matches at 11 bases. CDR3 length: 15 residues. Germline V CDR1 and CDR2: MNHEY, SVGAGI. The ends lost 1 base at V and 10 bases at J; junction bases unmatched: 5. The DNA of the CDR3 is TGTGCCAGCAGTTACTTAGGACAGGGGGCAGGAAAACTGTTTTTT. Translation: CASSYLGQGAGKLFF.

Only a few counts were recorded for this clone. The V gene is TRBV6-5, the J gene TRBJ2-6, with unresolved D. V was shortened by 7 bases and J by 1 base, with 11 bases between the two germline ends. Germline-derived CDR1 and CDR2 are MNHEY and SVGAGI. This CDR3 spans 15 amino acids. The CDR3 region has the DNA TGTGCCAGCACCCCGCAGGAATCTGGGGCCAACGTCCTGACTTTC. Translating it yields CASTPQESGANVLTF.

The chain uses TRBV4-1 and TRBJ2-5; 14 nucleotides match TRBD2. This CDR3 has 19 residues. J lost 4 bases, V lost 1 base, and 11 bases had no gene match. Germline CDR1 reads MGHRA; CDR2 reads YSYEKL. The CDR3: CASSQGTSGGPWWGETQYF. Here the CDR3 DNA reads TGCGCCAGCAGCCAAGGGACTAGCGGGGGGCCCTGGTGGGGAGAGACCCAGTACTTC.

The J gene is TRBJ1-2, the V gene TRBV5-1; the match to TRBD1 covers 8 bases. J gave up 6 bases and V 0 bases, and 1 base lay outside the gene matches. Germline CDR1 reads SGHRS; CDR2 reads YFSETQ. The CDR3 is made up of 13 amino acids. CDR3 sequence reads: CASSLEQGDGYTF. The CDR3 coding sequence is TGCGCCAGCAGCTTGGAACAGGGGGATGGCTACACCTTC.

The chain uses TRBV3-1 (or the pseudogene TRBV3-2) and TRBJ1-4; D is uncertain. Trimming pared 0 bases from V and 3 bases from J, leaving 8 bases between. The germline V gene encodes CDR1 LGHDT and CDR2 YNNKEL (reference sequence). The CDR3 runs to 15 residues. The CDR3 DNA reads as TGTGCCAGCAGCCAAGATGGAACAGCTAATGAAAAACTGTTTTTT. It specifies CASSQDGTANEKLFF.

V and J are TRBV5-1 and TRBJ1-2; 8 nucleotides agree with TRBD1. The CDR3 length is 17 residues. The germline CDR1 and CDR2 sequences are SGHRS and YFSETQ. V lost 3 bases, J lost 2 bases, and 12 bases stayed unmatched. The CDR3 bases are TGCGCCAGCAGCTATCTTTCCGGACAGGGACCCAACTATGGCTACACCTTC. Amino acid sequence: CASSYLSGQGPNYGYTF.

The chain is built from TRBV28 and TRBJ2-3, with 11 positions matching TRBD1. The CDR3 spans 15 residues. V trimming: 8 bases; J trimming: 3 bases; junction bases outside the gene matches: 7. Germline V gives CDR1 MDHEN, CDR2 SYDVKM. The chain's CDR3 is CASLGRDRGTDTQYF. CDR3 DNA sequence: TGTGCCAGCTTGGGCCGGGACAGGGGGACAGATACGCAGTATTTT.

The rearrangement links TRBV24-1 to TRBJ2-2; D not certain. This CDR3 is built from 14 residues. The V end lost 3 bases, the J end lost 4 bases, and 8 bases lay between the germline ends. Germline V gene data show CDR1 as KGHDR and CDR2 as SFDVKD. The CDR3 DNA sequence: TGTGCCACCAGTGATGCACAGTTCACCGGGGAGCTGTTTTTT. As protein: CATSDAQFTGELFF.

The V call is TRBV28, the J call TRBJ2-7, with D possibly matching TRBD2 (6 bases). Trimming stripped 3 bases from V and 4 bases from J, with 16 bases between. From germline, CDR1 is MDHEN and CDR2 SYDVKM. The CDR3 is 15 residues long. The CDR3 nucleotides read TGTGCCAGCAGTTTGGCCGGGAGTGTCCCTTACGAGCAGTACTTC. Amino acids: CASSLAGSVPYEQYF.

CDR3 sequence (DNA): TGTGCCAGCAGCCCCCCAGGAGGGAATCGGAATCAGCCCCAGCATTTT. As protein: CASSPPGGNRNQPQHF. The V gene is TRBV5-4, the J gene TRBJ1-5; D is unclear. Germline values: CDR1 SGHNT, CDR2 YYREEE (reference sequence). This CDR3 region has 16 residues. V was trimmed by 4 bases and J by 4 bases, leaving 18 bases between them.

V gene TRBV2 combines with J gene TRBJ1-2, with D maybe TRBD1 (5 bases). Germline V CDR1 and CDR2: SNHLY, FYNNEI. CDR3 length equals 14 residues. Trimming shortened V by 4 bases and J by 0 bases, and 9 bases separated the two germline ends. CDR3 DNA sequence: TGTGCCAGCAGTGTTCAGGGCCCTAACTATGGCTACACCTTC. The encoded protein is CASSVQGPNYGYTF.

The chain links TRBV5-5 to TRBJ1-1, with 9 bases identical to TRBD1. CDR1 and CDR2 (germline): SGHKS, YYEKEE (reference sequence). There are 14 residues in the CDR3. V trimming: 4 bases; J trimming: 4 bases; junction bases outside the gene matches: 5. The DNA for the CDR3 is TGTGCCAGCAGCAGGCAGACAGGGGGCACTGAAGCTTTCTTT. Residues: CASSRQTGGTEAFF.

In DNA form, the CDR3 reads TGTGCCAGCTCACATAACAGCCAAATCTCCTACGAGCAGTACTTC. It translates to CASSHNSQISYEQYF. The chain has TRBV18 and TRBJ2-7, with D unclear. The CDR3 length is 15 residues. V dropped 4 bases and J dropped 0 bases, with 13 bases sitting between them. CDR1 and CDR2 from the germline V gene are KGHSH and LQKENI.

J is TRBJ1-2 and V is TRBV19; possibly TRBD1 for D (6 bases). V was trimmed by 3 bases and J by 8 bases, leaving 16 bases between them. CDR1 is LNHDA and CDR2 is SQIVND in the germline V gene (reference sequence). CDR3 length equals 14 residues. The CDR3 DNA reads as TGTGCCAGTAGTATGGAGGCAGGGGCCAAGGGCTACACCTTC. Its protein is CASSMEAGAKGYTF.

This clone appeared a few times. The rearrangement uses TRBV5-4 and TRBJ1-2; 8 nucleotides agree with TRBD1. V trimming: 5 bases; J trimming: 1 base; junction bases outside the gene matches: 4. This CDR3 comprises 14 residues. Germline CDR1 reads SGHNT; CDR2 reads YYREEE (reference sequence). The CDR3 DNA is TGTGCCAGCAGGCGGACAGGGCTTAACTATGGCTACACCTTC. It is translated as CASRRTGLNYGYTF.